This TCR beta chain comes out of a study of beta chain features in type 1 diabetes. Overall study findings and caveats: The study notes PCR might favor shorter templates equally in patients and controls. In all four CD4+ subsets, TCRB CDR3 length was significantly, moderately reduced in type 1 diabetes. Insertions were fewer and deletions more numerous at VDJ junctions in type 1 diabetes patients.

A remark on this clone: The antigen is undetermined.

As every portion of the isolated RNA was reverse transcribed, the sequencing read expressed TCRB transcripts. The assay was immunoSEQ multiplex PCR, and TCRdb's table has in-frame clones only and misses some. Counted here are 100,000 to 150,000 clones, 7.5% to 9.5% occurring once; the ten biggest clones make up approximately 0.7%. The CDR3 is 16 amino acids. Germline V gives CDR1 LGHNA, CDR2 YNFKEQ. Trimming took 5 bases from V and 1 from J, leaving 14 bases between them. On average, the one heparinised blood draw given by each donor was about 120 mL. The origin of this receptor is a man aged 25 to 40 with type 1 diabetes. Sequenced material: central memory CD4+ T cells from blood. The rearrangement uses TRBV4-2 and TRBJ2-2; D is possibly TRBD1 (6 bases). In nucleotides, the CDR3 is TGTGCCAGCAGCTCCCACCTGACAGGGAACACCGGGGAGCTGTTTTTT. This translates into CASSSHLTGNTGELFF.